There are many counts of the clone carrying this T cell receptor beta chain. Four PCR rounds used nested alpha and beta constant region primers plus the SP2 primer. TCRdb itself ran the 5' RACE reads through MiXCR, one entry per CDR3 protein. The sample shows roughly 56,000 distinct CDR3 sequences, approximately 7.2% of them seen only once. This entry comes from a study of naive and memory T cell subsets. The CDR3 contains 16 residues. Germline V gene lookup returns CDR1 SNHLY and CDR2 FYNNEI. The J segment lost 7 bases and the V segment lost 4 bases, leaving 11 bases of the junction unmatched. TCR cDNA received a 3' ligated oligonucleotide that carried a UMI.

This sequence originates from a male donor in good health. This sequence joins TRBV2 and TRBJ2-7; 12 bases map to TRBD2. DNA for the CDR3: TGTGCCAGCAGTGGACCATCTAGCGGGAGGGCCTCTGAGCAGTACTTC. It codes for CASSGPSSGRASEQYF.